This TCR beta chain was recorded in a study of cytomegalovirus exposure and HLA in healthy donors. The approximately 120-subject validation cohort, separate from the approximately 670-subject first cohort, included the donors. This table comes from immunoSEQ multiplex PCR, and its TCRdb copy is limited to in-frame clones, with some not included. The sample yields fewer than 120,000 clones, around 90% seen once. As for this clone: Its antigen is currently unknown.

The CDR3 consists of 15 residues. CDR1 is SGDLS and CDR2 is YYNGEE in the germline V gene. Trimming shortened V by 5 bases and J by 1 base, and 15 bases separated the two germline ends. Study-wide results and limits: There were a few CMV-associated chains whose specificity for CMV antigens was confirmed in vitro. Subsequent analysis revealed that first-cohort TCR clusters tended to co-occur in the 120 validation repertoires.

The sequence was collected from a woman younger than 35 in good health and CMV-seronegative. The chain employs TRBV9 and TRBJ1-1; D might be TRBD1 (5 bases). Sequenced input: PBMCs. The CDR3 nucleotides read TGTGCCAGCAGAAAAATAACAGGAGAGAACACTGAAGCTTTCTTT. Residues: CASRKITGENTEAFF.